This T cell receptor (beta chain) was recorded in a study of blood T cell repertoires in COVID-19. Using immunoSEQ multiplex PCR, the repertoire was profiled, and TCRdb retains in-frame clones only, with some absent. The table lists roughly 200,000 clones, 80% to 90% of them singletons. Germline-derived CDR1 and CDR2 are MNHEY and SVGAGI. The length of the CDR3 is 15 residues. After removal of 5 bases from V and 4 bases from J, the junction contained 6 bases not matched to a gene. V gene TRBV6-5 combines with J gene TRBJ1-3; 9 bases map to TRBD1. Sequences were obtained from PBMCs or T cells enriched from blood (not recorded which). This receptor was identified in a woman in her forties or fifties in a cohort exposed to, infected with or recovered from COVID-19 (not recorded which). The CDR3 DNA follows: TGTGCCAGCAGTACCAGGGGACAGGGAGGAAACACCATATATTTT. As protein: CASSTRGQGGNTIYF.